Included here is one T cell receptor (beta chain) sequence, with context. What it recognizes is unknown. Here immunoSEQ multiplex PCR was the method, and the copy in TCRdb shows in-frame clones only, minus some. The data hold 200,000 or so clones, with roughly 93% observed a single time. The sample belongs to a study of T cell responses to AZD1222 COVID-19 vaccine. Overall study findings and caveats: Repertoires were collected only later (after the peak T cell response had occurred). The reported proportion of spike-specific TCRs targeting unmutated variant regions was nearly half. Clonal diversity was possibly underestimated; the donors were predominantly white British and more often female. Baseline antibody screening turned up just six seropositive AZD1222 recipients.

Trimming removed 3 bases at V and 4 bases at J, with 13 bases between. Looked up from germline, CDR1 is WNHNN and CDR2 is SYGVQD (reference sequence). The CDR3 totals 14 residues. This TCR was sampled from an adult in good health. The chain joins TRBV10-1 to TRBJ2-7; tentative D call: TRBD2 (6 bases). This specimen was peripheral blood, taken on day 0 of AZD1222 vaccination. The CDR3 DNA reads TGCGCCAGCAGTGAAGGGATTAGCGGATACGAGCAGTACTTC. Residues: CASSEGISGYEQYF.